One sample yielded the 9 T cell receptor beta chains listed below, sequenced in a study of early T cells in non-severe SARS-CoV-2 infection. TCRdb processed the 5' RACE reads anew with MiXCR; each CDR3 protein has one entry. Of about 83,000 distinct CDR3 sequences listed, about 9.4% are singletons. Sequences were derived from whole blood, sampled at baseline. Receptors were obtained from an adult who was a healthcare worker with PCR-confirmed SARS-CoV-2 infection or an uninfected control (not recorded which).

The chain recombines TRBV19 with TRBJ2-7, with 8 bases matching TRBD1. CDR1 and CDR2 (germline): LNHDA, SQIVND (reference sequence). V shed 5 bases and J 3 bases; nucleotides not matched to a gene: 6. There are 14 residues in the CDR3. The CDR3 sequence is CASSDRDRYYEQYF. For the CDR3, the DNA is TGTGCCAGTAGTGACCGGGACAGGTACTACGAGCAGTACTTC.

This clonotype was counted ten times or more. J is TRBJ2-6 and V is TRBV5-1; D is perhaps TRBD2 (5 bases). V lost 4 bases, J lost 2 bases, and 13 bases lay in between. Germline V lookup: CDR1 SGHRS, CDR2 YFSETQ. There are 16 residues in the CDR3. CDR3 residues: CASSLDPGTGANVLTF. CDR3 bases: TGCGCCAGCAGCCTGGATCCGGGGACTGGGGCCAACGTCCTGACTTTC.

The rearrangement joins TRBV27 to TRBJ2-5; 9 nucleotides match TRBD2. J gave up 5 bases and V 8 bases, and 12 bases lay outside the gene matches. The CDR3 consists of 15 residues. Looked up from germline, CDR1 is MNHEY and CDR2 is SMNVEV (reference sequence). The CDR3 region is CASWKAGGPRETQYF. DNA of the CDR3: TGTGCCAGCTGGAAGGCGGGAGGGCCCCGCGAGACCCAGTACTTC.

This clonotype was picked up many times. V and J are TRBV7-9 and TRBJ2-7, with 11 bases matching TRBD2. V shed 5 bases and J 6 bases; nucleotides not matched to a gene: 6. The germline gives CDR1 SEHNR, CDR2 FQNEAQ (reference sequence). The CDR3 has 14 residues. Written as DNA, the CDR3 is TGTGCCAGCAGCCCGGGGCTAGCGGGAGGCGAGCAGTACTTC. This translates into CASSPGLAGGEQYF.

The chain carries TRBV19 and TRBJ2-5, with 11 positions matching TRBD1. The CDR3 covers 16 residues. V shed 3 bases and J 4 bases; nucleotides not matched to a gene: 7. Germline values: CDR1 LNHDA, CDR2 SQIVND (reference sequence). This chain's CDR3 is CASSIKSGTGGETQYF. As DNA, the CDR3 is TGTGCCAGTAGTATCAAGTCCGGGACAGGGGGAGAGACCCAGTACTTC.

This clonotype was seen many times. The chain recombines TRBV5-5 with TRBJ2-6, with TRBD1 identical over 9 bases. V was clipped by 4 bases and J by 0 bases; unmatched bases: 8. The CDR3 length is 18 residues. Germline assignment: CDR1 SGHKS and CDR2 YYEKEE (reference sequence). The CDR3 DNA sequence: TGTGCCAGCAGCAAGAGGACAGGGGATAACTCTGGGGCCAACGTCCTGACTTTC. It is translated as CASSKRTGDNSGANVLTF.

CDR3 loop: CASSRQSDTQYF. CDR3 bases: TGTGCCAGCAGCCGCCAGTCAGATACGCAGTATTTT. This chain uses TRBV3-1 with TRBJ2-3; the D is unclear. The germline CDR1 and CDR2 sequences are LGHDT and YNNKEL (reference sequence). V gave up 4 bases and J gave up 4 bases, with 6 bases separating them. This CDR3 is 12 amino acids long.

This clonotype has more than one count but fewer than ten. The CDR3 here is CASSLAGVGNQPQHF. The DNA of the CDR3 is TGCGCCAGCAGCTTGGCAGGCGTCGGGAATCAGCCCCAGCATTTT. The chain couples TRBV5-1 to TRBJ1-5; D gene unclear. Trimming shortened V by 0 bases and J by 4 bases, and 11 bases separated the two germline ends. Germline loops: CDR1 SGHRS, CDR2 YFSETQ. This CDR3 has 15 residues. The full variable domain, with the rest looked up from reference TRBV5-1 and TRBJ1-5, is KAGVTQTPRYLIKTRGQQVTLSCSPISGHRSVSWYQQTPGQGLQFLFEYFSETQRNKGNFPGRFSGRQFSNSRSEMNVSTLELGDSALYLCASSLAGVGNQPQHFGDGTRLSIL.

The chain recombines TRBV13 with TRBJ2-7, with 9 nucleotides matching TRBD2. From germline, CDR1 is PRHDT and CDR2 FYEKMQ (reference sequence). The length of the CDR3 is 16 residues. With V trimmed by 0 bases and J by 3 bases, 6 bases remained unmatched. The CDR3 sequence: CASSLGLLAGIYEQYF. CDR3 in DNA: TGTGCCAGCAGCTTAGGCCTTCTAGCGGGGATCTACGAGCAGTACTTC.